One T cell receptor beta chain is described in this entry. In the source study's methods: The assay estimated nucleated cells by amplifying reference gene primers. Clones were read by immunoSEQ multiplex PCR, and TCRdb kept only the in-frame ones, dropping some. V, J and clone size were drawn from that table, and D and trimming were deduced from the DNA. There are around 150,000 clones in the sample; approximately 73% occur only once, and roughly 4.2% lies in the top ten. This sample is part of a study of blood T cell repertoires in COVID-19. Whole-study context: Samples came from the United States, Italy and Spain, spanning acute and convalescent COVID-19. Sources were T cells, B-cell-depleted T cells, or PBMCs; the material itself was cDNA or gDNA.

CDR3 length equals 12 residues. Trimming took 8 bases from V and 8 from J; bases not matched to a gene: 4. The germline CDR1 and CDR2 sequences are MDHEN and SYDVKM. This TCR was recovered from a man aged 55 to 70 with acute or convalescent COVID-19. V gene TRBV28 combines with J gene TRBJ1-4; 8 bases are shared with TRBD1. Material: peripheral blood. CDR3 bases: TGTGCCAGCTCAGGGGGCTTAGAAAAACTGTTTTTT. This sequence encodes CASSGGLEKLFF.